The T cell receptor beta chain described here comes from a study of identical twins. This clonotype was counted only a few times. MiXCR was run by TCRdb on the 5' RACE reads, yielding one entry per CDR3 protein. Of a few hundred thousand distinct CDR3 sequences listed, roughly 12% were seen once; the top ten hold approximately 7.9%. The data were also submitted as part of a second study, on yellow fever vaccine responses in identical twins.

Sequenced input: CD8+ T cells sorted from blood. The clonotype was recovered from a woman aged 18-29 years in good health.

The CDR3 loop reads CASSEVTGSGYTF. CDR3 nucleotides: TGTGCCAGCAGTGAGGTGACAGGGTCCGGCTACACCTTC. The chain employs TRBV6-1 and TRBJ1-2, with 7 bases fitting TRBD1. CDR1 is MNHNS and CDR2 is SASEGT in the germline V gene. This CDR3 spans 13 amino acids. V shed 3 bases, J shed 8 bases, and the junction held 6 bases outside the gene matches.